This TCR beta chain is from a study of cytomegalovirus exposure and HLA in healthy donors. As regards this clone: Antigen: not known.

General study points: When presence/absence was analysed, sequencing depth was taken to be roughly uniform across donors.

Germline V CDR1 and CDR2: SQVTM, ANQGSEA. The CDR3 runs to 12 residues. Use of 60 Vbeta and 13 Jbeta primers characterized the PCR. Measured with immunoSEQ multiplex PCR; TCRdb has only the in-frame clones, and not every one. The repertoire holds tens of thousands of clones, with approximately 78% as singletons. The clonotype originates from a woman in her 40s in good health and CMV-seropositive. Material for sequencing was PBMCs. The chain recombines TRBV29-1 with TRBJ2-7; 7 bases map to TRBD1. For the CDR3, the DNA is TGCAGGTCCGGGACAGCCTTTTACGAGCAGTACTTC. Amino acid sequence: CRSGTAFYEQYF.